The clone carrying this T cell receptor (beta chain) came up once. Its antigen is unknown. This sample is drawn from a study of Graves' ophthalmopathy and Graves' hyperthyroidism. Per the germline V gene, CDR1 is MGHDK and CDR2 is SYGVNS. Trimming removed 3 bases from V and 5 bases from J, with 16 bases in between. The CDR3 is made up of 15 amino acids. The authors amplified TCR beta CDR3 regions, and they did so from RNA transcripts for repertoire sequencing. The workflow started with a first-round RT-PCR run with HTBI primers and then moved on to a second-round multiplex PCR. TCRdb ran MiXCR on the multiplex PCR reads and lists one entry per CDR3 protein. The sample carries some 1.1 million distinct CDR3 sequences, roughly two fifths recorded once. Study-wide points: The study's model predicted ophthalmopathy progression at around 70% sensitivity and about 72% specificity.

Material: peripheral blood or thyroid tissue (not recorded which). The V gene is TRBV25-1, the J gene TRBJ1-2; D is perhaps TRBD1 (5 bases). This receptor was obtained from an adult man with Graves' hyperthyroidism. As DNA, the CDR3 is TGTGCCAGCAGTGACGCCAGGGTCAGCGATTATGGCTACACCTTC. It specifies CASSDARVSDYGYTF.